The rows below give T cell receptor beta chains drawn from one sample of a study of glioma-infiltrating T cells. TCRdb called the multiplex PCR reads again in MiXCR, with one record for every CDR3 protein. Among about 140,000 distinct CDR3 sequences listed, about 39% were seen once. The sample comprised glioma tissue, nonneoplastic brain tissue, or PBMCs (not recorded which). The origin of the receptors is a human donor with low-grade glioma or glioblastoma, undergoing nonglioma brain surgery, or in good health (not recorded which). Each CDR3 is given with its conserved first and last residue. A D gene is named only where the DNA matches it firmly. Rows may omit the clone size; those that give it use once, few, many or a size class.

TRBJ2-1 | many | TRBV6-1 | 14 | - | TGTGCCAGCAGAGCCGGGACTCTCTACAATGAGCAGTTCTTC | CASRAGTLYNEQFF
TRBJ2-5 | once | TRBV4-1 | 14 | - | TGCGCCAGCAGCCAACGTGTGGGACTCATCACCCAGTACTTC | CASSQRVGLITQYF
TRBJ2-1 | once | TRBV6-4 | 13 | TRBD1 | TGTGCCAGAAACAGGGGTGGTCATTTTGAGCAGTTCTTC | CARNRGGHFEQFF
TRBJ2-6 | few | TRBV7-3 | 19 | - | TGTGCCAGCAGCCTCCAACAGGGTGGAGGATTCTCTGGGGCCAACGTCCTGACTTTC | CASSLQQGGGFSGANVLTF
TRBJ1-1 | - | TRBV20-1 | 14 | - | TGCAGTGCTAGAGATTTAGGAAGGAAAACTGAAGCTTTCTTT | CSARDLGRKTEAFF
TRBJ2-5 | few | TRBV3-1 | 17 | - | TGTGCCAGCAGCCAGGAGCTAGGACGGGCTGCGAGAGAGACCCAGTACTTC | CASSQELGRAARETQYF
TRBJ1-4 | - | TRBV27 | 14 | - | TGTGCCAGCAGTTCGTGGGGGACTAATGAAAAACTGTTTTTT | CASSSWGTNEKLFF
TRBJ1-5 | many | TRBV6-1 | 14 | - | TGTGCCAGCATTTCAGGGTATAGCAATCAGCCCCAGCATTTT | CASISGYSNQPQHF
TRBJ1-3 | few | TRBV6-1 | 10 | - | TGTGCCAGCGGAGGTAACACCATATATTTT | CASGGNTIYF
TRBJ1-6 | - | TRBV14 | 18 | - | TGTGCCAGCAGCCAGCGGGGCGACTCCCTCTCCTATAATTCACCCCTCCACTTT | CASSQRGDSLSYNSPLHF
TRBJ1-1 | - | TRBV7-9 | 14 | TRBD1 | TGTGCCAGCAGACCTGACAGGGCCGGCACTGAAGCTTTCTTT | CASRPDRAGTEAFF
TRBJ2-1 | - | TRBV6-2/TRBV6-3 | 15 | - | TGTGCCAGCAGTTCAGGGCCCCCCTCCTACAATGAGCAGTTCTTC | CASSSGPPSYNEQFF
TRBJ2-1 | - | TRBV19 | 15 | TRBD1 | TGCGCCAGCAGCCCCCCCGGACAGGGGGCCGCTGAGCAGTTCTTC | CASSPPGQGAAEQFF
TRBJ1-5 | few | TRBV12-3/TRBV12-4 | 14 | - | TGTGCCAGCAGTTTGGGCACCAAGGATCAGCCCCAGCATTTT | CASSLGTKDQPQHF